Below are 12 T cell receptor beta chains sequenced from a single sample in a study of blood T cell repertoires in COVID-19. The repertoire was sequenced with immunoSEQ multiplex PCR; TCRdb's copy has only in-frame clones and lacks some. The repertoire holds approximately 90,000 clones, with about 87% as singletons. Sequencing was done on a sample of peripheral blood. The receptor set was obtained from a man aged 55 to 69 with acute or convalescent COVID-19.

The J gene is TRBJ2-7, the V gene TRBV9, with TRBD2 matching 11 bases. The CDR3 loop spans 14 amino acids. Germline values: CDR1 SGDLS, CDR2 YYNGEE. Unmatched junction bases numbered 0, after V lost 4 bases and J lost 0 bases. CDR3 sequence: CASSTSGSSYEQYF. In nucleotides, the CDR3 is TGTGCCAGCAGCACTAGCGGGAGCTCCTACGAGCAGTACTTC.

CDR3: CASSTQRTSGRWEQYF. The CDR3 DNA is TGTGCCAGTAGTACCCAGAGGACTAGCGGGAGGTGGGAGCAGTACTTC. The chain is built from TRBV19 and TRBJ2-7, with 14 bases lining up with TRBD2. V dropped 4 bases and J dropped 7; count of bases not matched to a gene: 9. CDR3 size: 16 residues. Germline assignment: CDR1 LNHDA and CDR2 SQIVND (reference sequence).

The chain links TRBV6-1 to TRBJ1-2; no reliable D call. V was trimmed by 5 bases and J by 6 bases, leaving 7 bases between them. This CDR3 region has 11 residues. The germline V gene has CDR1 MNHNS and CDR2 SASEGT. CDR3 sequence reads: CASSYGDGYTF. Here the CDR3 DNA reads TGTGCCAGCAGTTACGGGGATGGCTACACCTTC.

The chain joins TRBV9 to TRBJ2-7; TRBD1 aligns across 9 bases. CDR1 is SGDLS and CDR2 is YYNGEE in the germline V gene. CDR3 length equals 13 residues. CDR3 loop: CASPGTGIHEQYF. The CDR3, as DNA: TGTGCTTCACCCGGGACAGGGATCCACGAGCAGTACTTC.

This rearrangement joins TRBV19 to TRBJ1-5; 12 nucleotides line up with TRBD1. Per germline, CDR1 LNHDA and CDR2 SQIVND (reference sequence). This CDR3 is built from 19 residues. The V segment lost 3 bases and the J segment 2 bases; nucleotides outside the gene matches: 11. The CDR3 protein is CASSIFPGQGAQGNQPQHF. The CDR3 coding sequence is TGTGCCAGTAGTATTTTCCCGGGACAGGGGGCGCAGGGCAATCAGCCCCAGCATTTT.

V usage is TRBV28 and J usage is TRBJ2-3; D is perhaps TRBD2 (6 bases). From germline, CDR1 is MDHEN and CDR2 SYDVKM. V gave up 3 bases and J gave up 3 bases, with 13 bases separating them. This CDR3 spans 15 amino acids. CDR3 nucleotides: TGTGCCAGCAGTTTCACAGTGGGACTGACAGATACGCAGTATTTT. Translating gives CASSFTVGLTDTQYF.

The rearrangement joins TRBV20-1 to TRBJ1-5; TRBD1 agrees at 9 bases. With V trimmed by 3 bases and J by 4 bases, 7 bases remained unmatched. Germline V CDR1 and CDR2: DFQATT, SNEGSKA (reference sequence). CDR3 size: 15 residues. The DNA for the CDR3 is TGCAGTGCTAGTGTGGAGGACAGGGGTAATCAGCCCCAGCATTTT. Translated: CSASVEDRGNQPQHF.

DNA of the CDR3: TGTGCCAGCAGCTTGAGCGTGGCCTACGAGCAGTACTTC. This gives the protein CASSLSVAYEQYF. The chain couples TRBV5-8 to TRBJ2-7, with D uncertain. The length of the CDR3 is 13 residues. Deletions cut 1 base from V and 2 bases from J, with 7 bases between. Germline loops: CDR1 SGHTS, CDR2 YDEGEE.

This clone turned up a few times. V gene TRBV2 combines with J gene TRBJ2-7, with unresolved D. The CDR3 spans 14 residues. The V end lost 1 base, the J end lost 0 bases, and 7 bases lay between the germline ends. Germline CDR1 and CDR2: SNHLY and FYNNEI. The CDR3 loop reads CASSEVAVSYEQYF. Written as DNA, the CDR3 is TGTGCCAGCAGTGAAGTGGCGGTCTCCTACGAGCAGTACTTC.

The chain uses TRBV2 and TRBJ2-5; possibly TRBD1 for D (6 bases). Trimming cost V 7 bases and J 1 base, with 16 bases left between them. The CDR3 length is 15 residues. Germline CDR1 SNHLY, CDR2 FYNNEI. CDR3 nucleotide sequence: TGTGCCAGCAACCCAAACCCAGGGGTCCAAGAGACCCAGTACTTC. It is translated as CASNPNPGVQETQYF.

This clone has only a few counts. The chain employs TRBV12-3 or TRBV12-4 and TRBJ1-1, with D hard to call. V lost 5 bases and J lost 8, with 15 bases in between. The CDR3 loop spans 13 amino acids. The CDR3 DNA reads TGTGCCAGCAGTCCCCCCAGCGGAACCGAAGCTTTCTTT. This gives the protein CASSPPSGTEAFF.

The chain carries TRBV9 and TRBJ1-6; 9 bases are a match to TRBD1. With 3 bases clipped from V and 10 bases from J, the junction kept 17 bases outside the gene matches. The germline CDR1 and CDR2 sequences are SGDLS and YYNGEE. CDR3 size: 18 residues. The CDR3 reads CASSAQTGGTLNRSPLHF. CDR3 nucleotide sequence: TGTGCCAGCAGCGCCCAGACAGGGGGTACCTTAAATCGATCACCCCTCCACTTT.